Listed below are T cell receptor beta chains from one sample, sequenced in a study of radiation and T cells in renal cell carcinoma. Generated by immunoSEQ multiplex PCR, the TCRdb table keeps only in-frame clones and is missing some. The sample records 50,000 to 75,000 clones, over 70% being singletons. The input for sequencing was blood, taken from a patient whose treatment included radiotherapy and nephrectomy. These receptors were obtained from a man aged 55 to 70 with renal cell carcinoma. Both conserved end residues are part of each CDR3. A D gene is named only where the DNA matches it firmly. Some rows mark clone size as missing; the rest say once, few, many or name a class of expanded clone.

TRBV7-8	.	.	TRBJ1-2	CASSLGRDGYTF	TGTGCCAGCAGCTTAGGACGCGATGGCTACACCTTC
TRBV5-1	TRBD1	.	TRBJ2-7	CASSATSGTVSYEQYF	TGCGCCAGCAGCGCGACGTCCGGGACAGTGTCCTACGAGCAGTACTTC
TRBV19	TRBD1	.	TRBJ2-1	CASSRETRGREQFF	TGTGCCAGTAGTCGGGAGACCAGGGGGCGGGAGCAGTTCTTC
TRBV28	TRBD1	.	TRBJ1-2	CASSLQGDYGYTF	TGTGCCAGCAGTTTACAGGGGGACTATGGCTACACCTTC
TRBV18	.	.	TRBJ1-1	CASSRPGISGTEAFF	TGTGCCAGCTCAAGACCCGGGATATCGGGCACTGAAGCTTTCTTT
TRBV4-3	.	.	TRBJ1-6	CASSQDREHSPLHF	TGCGCCAGCAGCCAAGATAGGGAGCATTCACCCCTCCACTTT
TRBV9	TRBD1	few	TRBJ2-1	CASSATGSGYNEQFF	TGTGCCAGCAGCGCGACAGGGTCGGGCTACAATGAGCAGTTCTTC
TRBV7-2	.	.	TRBJ2-7	CASSVDLYEQYF	TGTGCCAGCAGCGTGGATCTATACGAGCAGTACTTC
TRBV11-2	.	.	TRBJ1-2	CASSSEGYGYTF	TGTGCCAGCAGCTCTGAGGGCTATGGCTACACCTTC
TRBV6-1	TRBD1	.	TRBJ2-5	CASSGPGQGPKETQYF	TGTGCCAGCAGTGGGCCCGGACAGGGTCCTAAAGAGACCCAGTACTTC
TRBV7-2	.	.	TRBJ2-3	CASSSYGVRDTQYF	TGTGCCAGCAGTTCCTACGGGGTTAGAGATACGCAGTATTTT
TRBV7-6	.	.	TRBJ2-2	CASSLARLSGTGELFF	TGTGCCAGCAGCTTAGCGCGGCTCTCGGGGACCGGGGAGCTGTTTTTT
TRBV11-2	.	.	TRBJ2-6	CASSSLTGPISGANVLTF	TGTGCCAGCAGCTCACTAACAGGGCCCATCTCTGGGGCCAACGTCCTGACTTTC
TRBV5-1	TRBD2	.	TRBJ2-1	CASSLRTSNEQFF	TGCGCCAGCAGCTTAAGGACTAGCAATGAGCAGTTCTTC
TRBV15	.	.	TRBJ2-1	CATGGELANNEQFF	TGTGCCACCGGTGGGGAACTGGCGAACAATGAGCAGTTCTTC
TRBV6-5	TRBD1	.	TRBJ1-5	CASSPPGQSQPQHF	TGTGCCAGCAGCCCCCCGGGACAGAGTCAGCCCCAGCATTTT
TRBV4-1	TRBD1	.	TRBJ1-5	CASSQDGTGLANQPQHF	TGCGCCAGCAGCCAAGATGGGACAGGGTTGGCCAATCAGCCCCAGCATTTT
TRBV5-6	.	.	TRBJ2-5	CASGAPSRGRQETQYF	TGTGCCAGCGGTGCCCCCTCCAGGGGAAGACAAGAGACCCAGTACTTC
TRBV15	.	few	TRBJ2-1	CATSRDILSSSYNEQFF	TGTGCCACCAGCAGAGATATTCTATCGAGCTCCTACAATGAGCAGTTCTTC
TRBV9	TRBD1	many	TRBJ2-5	CASSLTGGQETQYF	TGTGCCAGCAGCTTAACAGGGGGCCAAGAGACCCAGTACTTC
TRBV5-1	TRBD1	.	TRBJ2-1	CASSPGQEADEQFF	TGCGCCAGCAGCCCGGGACAGGAGGCGGATGAGCAGTTCTTC
TRBV27	.	.	TRBJ1-1	CASSSRWGEAFF	TGTGCCAGCAGTTCTAGGTGGGGTGAAGCTTTCTTT
TRBV11-2	.	.	TRBJ1-2	CASSFLGNTDGYTF	TGTGCCAGCAGCTTCCTGGGTAACACCGATGGCTACACCTTC
TRBV10-2	.	.	TRBJ1-5	CASSDLLRDGQNLAQPQHF	TGCGCCAGCAGTGACCTCCTCCGGGACGGTCAAAACCTAGCGCAGCCCCAGCATTTT
TRBV5-1	TRBD2	.	TRBJ2-3	CASSTGGGTDTQYF	TGCGCCAGCAGCACGGGCGGGGGGACAGATACGCAGTATTTT
TRBV29-1	.	.	TRBJ2-3	CSFRSWQGTDTQYF	TGCAGCTTCCGTTCCTGGCAGGGCACAGATACGCAGTATTTT
TRBV11-3	.	.	TRBJ2-1	CASSLSSYNEQFF	TGTGCCAGCAGCTTAAGCTCCTACAATGAGCAGTTCTTC
TRBV7-6	TRBD1	.	TRBJ2-2	CASIRTGSNTGELFF	TGTGCCAGCATTAGGACAGGGTCGAACACCGGGGAGCTGTTTTTT
TRBV6-1	.	few	TRBJ1-5	CASSESTSSNQPQHF	TGTGCCAGCAGTGAATCGACATCTAGCAATCAGCCCCAGCATTTT
TRBV20-1	.	.	TRBJ2-7	CSARDEYEQYF	TGCAGTGCTAGAGACGAATACGAGCAGTACTTC
TRBV7-8	.	once	TRBJ1-3	CASSSYPPTGGGSGNTIYF	TGTGCCAGCAGCTCATATCCTCCGACAGGAGGAGGGTCTGGAAACACCATATATTTT
TRBV2	TRBD1	once	TRBJ2-1	CASRDRVEQFF	TGTGCCAGCAGGGACAGGGTTGAGCAGTTCTTC
TRBV10-3	.	.	TRBJ1-2	CAISESGLAFYTF	TGTGCCATCAGTGAGTCCGGGCTCGCCTTTTACACCTTC
TRBV30	.	.	TRBJ1-1	CACLQGINTEAFF	TGTGCCTGTCTTCAGGGGATTAACACTGAAGCTTTCTTT
TRBV11-2	TRBD2	.	TRBJ2-3	CASSLVGGLEGTDTQYF	TGTGCCAGCAGCTTAGTTGGGGGACTAGAAGGCACAGATACGCAGTATTTT
TRBV6-8	TRBD1	.	TRBJ1-3	CASSYPRGQDPGNTIYF	TGTGCCAGCAGTTACCCGAGGGGACAGGATCCTGGAAACACCATATATTTT